The table lists the clone carrying this T cell receptor beta chain with a count of one. The CDR3 length is 14 residues. V lost 4 bases, J lost 6 bases, and 3 bases stayed unmatched. Germline CDR1 and CDR2: MDHEN and SYDVKM. The authors' processing: Amplification with reference gene primers provided the estimates of nucleated cell counts. The repertoire was sequenced with immunoSEQ multiplex PCR; TCRdb's copy has only in-frame clones and lacks some. Clone size and V and J calls were adopted from that table, with D and trimming inferred from the DNA. This sample yields 350,000 to 550,000 clones, of which around 89% are seen a single time; 4% to 5.5% belongs to the top ten. This sample was taken from a study of blood T cell repertoires in COVID-19. Across the whole study: Whether acute or convalescent, the COVID-19 samples came from the United States, Italy and Spain.

The sequence came from a woman between 25 and 40 years old with acute or convalescent COVID-19. The sequenced material came from peripheral blood. The gene calls are TRBV28 and TRBJ1-4; 9 nucleotides agree with TRBD1. The CDR3 DNA sequence: TGTGCCAGCAGTTCCACAGGGGGCCATGAAAAACTGTTTTTT. It codes for CASSSTGGHEKLFF.